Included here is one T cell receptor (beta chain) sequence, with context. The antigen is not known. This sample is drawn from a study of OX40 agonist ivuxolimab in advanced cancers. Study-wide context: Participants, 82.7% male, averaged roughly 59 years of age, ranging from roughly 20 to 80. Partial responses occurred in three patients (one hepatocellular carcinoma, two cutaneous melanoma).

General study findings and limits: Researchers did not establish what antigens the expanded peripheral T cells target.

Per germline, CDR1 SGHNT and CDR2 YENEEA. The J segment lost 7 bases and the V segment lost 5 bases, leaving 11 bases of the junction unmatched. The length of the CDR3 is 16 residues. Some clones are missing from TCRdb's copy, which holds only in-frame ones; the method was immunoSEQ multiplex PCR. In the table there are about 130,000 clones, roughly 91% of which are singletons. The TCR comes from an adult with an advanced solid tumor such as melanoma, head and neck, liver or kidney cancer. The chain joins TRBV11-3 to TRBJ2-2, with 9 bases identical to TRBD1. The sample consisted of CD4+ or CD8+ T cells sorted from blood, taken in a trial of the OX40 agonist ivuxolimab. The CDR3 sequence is CASSPGTGSWGGELFF. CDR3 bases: TGTGCCAGCAGCCCCGGGACAGGGAGTTGGGGCGGGGAGCTGTTTTTT.